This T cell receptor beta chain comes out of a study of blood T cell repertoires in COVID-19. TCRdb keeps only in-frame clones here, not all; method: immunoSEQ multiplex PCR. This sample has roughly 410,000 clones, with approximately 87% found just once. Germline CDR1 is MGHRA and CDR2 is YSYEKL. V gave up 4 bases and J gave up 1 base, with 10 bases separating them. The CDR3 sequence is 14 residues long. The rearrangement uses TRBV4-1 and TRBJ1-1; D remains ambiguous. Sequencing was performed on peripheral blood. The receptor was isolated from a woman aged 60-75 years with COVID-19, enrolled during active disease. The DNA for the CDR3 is TGCGCCAGCAGCCGAGGTCAGACGAACACTGAAGCTTTCTTT. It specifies CASSRGQTNTEAFF.